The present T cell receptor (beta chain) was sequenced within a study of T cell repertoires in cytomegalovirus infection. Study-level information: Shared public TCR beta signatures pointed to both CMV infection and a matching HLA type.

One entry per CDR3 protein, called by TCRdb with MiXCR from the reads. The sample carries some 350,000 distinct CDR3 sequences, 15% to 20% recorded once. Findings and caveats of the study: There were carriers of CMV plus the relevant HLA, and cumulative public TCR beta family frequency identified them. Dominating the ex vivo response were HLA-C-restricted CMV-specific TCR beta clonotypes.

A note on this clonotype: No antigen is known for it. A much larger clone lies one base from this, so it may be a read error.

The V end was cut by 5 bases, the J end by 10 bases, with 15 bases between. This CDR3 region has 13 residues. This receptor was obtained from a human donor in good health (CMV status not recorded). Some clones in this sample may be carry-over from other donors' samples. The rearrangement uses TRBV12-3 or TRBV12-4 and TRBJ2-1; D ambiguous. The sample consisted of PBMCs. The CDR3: CASSQSLYGEQFF. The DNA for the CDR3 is TGTGCCAGCAGTCAGTCTCTTTACGGAGAGCAGTTCTTC.